The TCR beta chain under discussion was sequenced for a study of identical twins. Findings and limits, study-wide: Conclusions leaned on cross-sectional statistical analysis and did not track the same donors over time. Within twin pairs, the out-of-frame alpha sequences they shared showed excess low generation probability.

The CDR3 is 17 residues long. CDR1 and CDR2 from the germline V gene are SGHTA and FQGTGA. Trimming cost V 1 base and J 6 bases; bases outside gene matches: 12. The authors used template switching to add a universal primer site and gave cDNA unique molecular identifiers. TCRdb fed the 5' RACE reads into MiXCR, producing one record per CDR3 protein. This sample has around 250,000 distinct CDR3 sequences, with approximately 7% found just once. This clonotype appeared many times. Its antigen is as yet unknown. The same sample was also studied in work on yellow fever vaccine responses in identical twins.

This receptor was identified in a woman between 18 and 29 years old in good health. The chain couples TRBV7-3 to TRBJ2-1; 7 nucleotides line up with TRBD2. Sequencing input: memory (CD45RO+) T cells sorted from blood. The CDR3 DNA sequence: TGTGCCAGCAGCTTAAAGCCTGCGCTAGCGGCGGGCAATGAGCAGTTCTTC. Protein sequence: CASSLKPALAAGNEQFF. The whole variable domain, remainder taken from reference TRBV7-3 and TRBJ2-1, is GAGVSQTPSNKVTEKGKYVELRCDPISGHTALYWYRQSLGQGPEFLIYFQGTGAADDSGLPNDRFFAVRPEGSVSTLKIQRTERGDSAVYLCASSLKPALAAGNEQFFGPGTRLTVL.